Sequencing of this T cell receptor beta chain was carried out in a study of control samples from healthy donors and cancer patients. Using immunoSEQ multiplex PCR, the repertoire was profiled, and TCRdb retains in-frame clones only, with some absent. The profile covers around 90,000 clones, with 86% appearing a single time and roughly 21% taken by the ten largest. This CDR3 region has 14 residues. The sequencing input was blood. This sequence was found in a man younger than 45 in good health. The chain is built from TRBV21-1 and TRBJ2-3. TRBV21-1 is a known pseudogene. CDR3 in amino acids: CASREGTDEDTQYF. The CDR3 DNA sequence: TGTGCCAGCAGAGAAGGGACCGACGAAGATACGCAGTATTTT.